Listed here are 27 T cell receptor beta chains from one sample, sequenced in a study of blood T cell repertoires in COVID-19. Clones were sequenced by immunoSEQ multiplex PCR, and TCRdb holds only the in-frame ones, with some missing. Here the sample spans some 40,000 clones, around 80% being singletons. Specimen: peripheral blood. The source of these receptors is a man aged 80 or over with active or convalescent COVID-19.

The rearrangement links TRBV4-3 to TRBJ1-6; the D gene is possibly TRBD1 (5 bases). Germline V gene lookup returns CDR1 LGHNA and CDR2 YSLEER. The germline V and J ends were trimmed by 0 bases and 6 bases, with 12 bases remaining between them. The CDR3 length is 16 residues. CDR3 region: CASSQEWGLLNSPLHF. As DNA, the CDR3 is TGCGCCAGCAGCCAAGAATGGGGCCTCCTTAATTCACCCCTCCACTTT.

This clone has a single count. The rearrangement uses TRBV7-9 and TRBJ2-1; 13 positions agree with TRBD2. Per germline, CDR1 SEHNR and CDR2 FQNEAQ (reference sequence). Unmatched junction bases numbered 5, after V lost 5 bases and J lost 7 bases. CDR3 length: 15 residues. CDR3 nucleotide sequence: TGTGCCAGCAGCCGGACTAGCGGGGGCTGGAATGAGCAGTTCTTC. This translates into CASSRTSGGWNEQFF. Full variable domain (missing parts from reference TRBV7-9 and TRBJ2-1): DTGVSQNPRHKITKRGQNVTFRCDPISEHNRLYWYRQTLGQGPEFLTYFQNEAQLEKSRLLSDRFSAERPKGSFSTLEIQRTEQGDSAMYLCASSRTSGGWNEQFFGPGTRLTVL.

The gene calls are TRBV7-3 and TRBJ2-7; 7 bases align to TRBD2. In germline, CDR1 is SGHTA, CDR2 FQGTGA. The CDR3 has 15 residues. Trimming removed 1 base from V and 5 bases from J; junction bases left unmatched: 8. The CDR3 sequence is CASSLNGGSMHEQYF. The CDR3 bases are TGTGCCAGCAGCTTAAACGGCGGGAGTATGCACGAGCAGTACTTC.

The V call is TRBV5-1, the J call TRBJ2-2; TRBD1 matches at 9 bases. This CDR3 region has 15 residues. Germline V gives CDR1 SGHRS, CDR2 YFSETQ. J gave up 6 bases and V 4 bases, and 7 bases lay outside the gene matches. CDR3: CASSEPTGGPGELFF. DNA for the CDR3: TGCGCCAGCAGCGAACCGACAGGGGGACCCGGGGAGCTGTTTTTT. The full variable domain, its missing parts supplied by reference TRBV5-1 and TRBJ2-2, is KAGVTQTPRYLIKTRGQQVTLSCSPISGHRSVSWYQQTPGQGLQFLFEYFSETQRNKGNFPGRFSGRQFSNSRSEMNVSTLELGDSALYLCASSEPTGGPGELFFGEGSRLTVL.

This rearrangement joins TRBV7-2 to TRBJ1-1; D remains unclear. CDR3 length equals 14 residues. Per the germline V gene, CDR1 is SGHTA and CDR2 is FQGNSA. Trimming took 4 bases from V and 0 from J, leaving 9 bases between them. This CDR3 reads CASSSVFLNTEAFF. In DNA form, the CDR3 reads TGTGCCAGCAGCTCGGTTTTCCTGAACACTGAAGCTTTCTTT.

The chain employs TRBV11-2 and TRBJ2-7, with 12 bases fitting TRBD2. The germline gives CDR1 SGHAT, CDR2 FQNNGV. The CDR3 has 17 amino acids. Germline trimming cut 1 base from V and 2 bases from J; bases unmatched to any gene: 6. The chain's CDR3 is CASSLGAGLAGTYEQYF. The CDR3 DNA reads as TGTGCCAGCAGCTTAGGGGCCGGACTAGCGGGAACCTACGAGCAGTACTTC.

This chain uses TRBV4-2 with TRBJ2-5, with 7 bases fitting TRBD2. The germline gives CDR1 LGHNA, CDR2 YNFKEQ. V dropped 1 base and J dropped 5; count of bases not matched to a gene: 10. There are 16 residues in the CDR3. The CDR3 sequence: CASSQVGGSGTETQYF. As DNA, the CDR3 is TGTGCCAGCAGCCAAGTGGGCGGAAGCGGGACGGAGACCCAGTACTTC.

This clone has just a few counts. The rearrangement links TRBV9 to TRBJ1-6, with a possible D match to TRBD1 (5 bases). Germline-derived CDR1 and CDR2 are SGDLS and YYNGEE. V gave up 4 bases and J gave up 4 bases, with 12 bases separating them. CDR3 size: 15 residues. CDR3: CASSLGQGYNSPLHF. CDR3 nucleotide sequence: TGTGCCAGCAGCCTGGGGCAGGGATATAATTCACCCCTCCACTTT. Combining the CDR3 with reference TRBV9 and TRBJ1-6 gives the whole variable domain DSGVTQTPKHLITATGQRVTLRCSPRSGDLSVYWYQQSLDQGLQFLIQYYNGEERAKGNILERFSAQQFPDLHSELNLSSLELGDSALYFCASSLGQGYNSPLHFGNGTRLTVT.

This clone was seen only once. This rearrangement joins TRBV6-5 to TRBJ1-1; 7 bases fit TRBD1. Germline-derived CDR1 and CDR2 are MNHEY and SVGAGI. Trimming removed 2 bases from V and 1 base from J; junction bases left unmatched: 7. The CDR3 totals 16 residues. CDR3 protein: CASSYLVGTANTEAFF. The DNA of the CDR3 is TGTGCCAGCAGTTACCTCGTTGGGACAGCGAACACTGAAGCTTTCTTT.

The V call is TRBV6-6, the J call TRBJ2-3; D perhaps matches TRBD1 (5 bases). Germline V gene lookup returns CDR1 MNHNY and CDR2 SVGAGI (reference sequence). The length of the CDR3 is 15 residues. Trimming cost V 6 bases and J 1 base, with 14 bases left between them. The chain's CDR3 is CASRRDQGGTDTQYF. The CDR3 DNA reads as TGTGCCAGCAGGAGAGACCAGGGCGGCACAGATACGCAGTATTTT.

The rearrangement links TRBV4-2 to TRBJ2-2; no reliable D call. The germline V gene has CDR1 LGHNA and CDR2 YNFKEQ. The CDR3 consists of 13 residues. Trimming took off 0 bases at V and 10 bases at J, with 9 bases between the two ends. The CDR3 sequence: CASSQDFGQELFF. The CDR3 DNA sequence: TGTGCCAGCAGCCAAGATTTTGGGCAGGAGCTGTTTTTT.

This chain joins TRBV4-1 and TRBJ2-1, with D unclear. The CDR3 has 14 amino acids. Trimming left V 1 base short and J 5 bases short, with 9 bases between. Germline V lookup: CDR1 MGHRA, CDR2 YSYEKL. The CDR3 DNA reads TGCGCCAGCAGCCAAGTTCAACAGAACAATGAGCAGTTCTTC. This translates into CASSQVQQNNEQFF.

CDR3 region: CASSLDRDKSSGNTIYF. The CDR3 DNA sequence: TGTGCCAGCAGTTTAGACAGGGACAAAAGCTCTGGAAACACCATATATTTT. The genes are TRBV28 and TRBJ1-3; 7 bases map to TRBD1. The V segment lost 2 bases and the J segment 0 bases; nucleotides outside the gene matches: 7. This CDR3 spans 17 amino acids. Looked up from germline, CDR1 is MDHEN and CDR2 is SYDVKM.

This rearrangement joins TRBV11-3 to TRBJ2-1; TRBD1 matches 7 bases. Germline V gives CDR1 SGHNT, CDR2 YENEEA. The V gene end was trimmed by 5 bases and the J gene end by 2 bases; junction bases not matched to a gene: 6. The CDR3 loop spans 15 amino acids. CDR3 sequence: CASSDRQGAYNEQFF. The CDR3 region has the DNA TGTGCCAGCAGCGATCGACAGGGTGCCTACAATGAGCAGTTCTTC.

The chain couples TRBV7-2 to TRBJ2-7; a possible D gene is TRBD2 (6 bases). V shed 1 base and J shed 1 base, with 11 bases lying between them. The CDR3 has 15 residues. Germline V gene lookup returns CDR1 SGHTA and CDR2 FQGNSA. The CDR3 DNA follows: TGTGCCAGCAGCTTAGTGGCGGGGAAGTCCTACGAGCAGTACTTC. Translating it yields CASSLVAGKSYEQYF.

This clone was seen only a few times. The chain links TRBV14 to TRBJ1-4, with D perhaps TRBD1 (6 bases). The CDR3 covers 13 residues. The V gene lost 4 bases and the J gene lost 7 bases, with 10 bases spanning the gap. Germline V gene sequence: CDR1 SGHDN, CDR2 FVKESK. DNA of the CDR3: TGTGCCAGCAGCCGAGGGGGTTCTGAAAAACTGTTTTTT. Its protein is CASSRGGSEKLFF.

V gene TRBV30 combines with J gene TRBJ2-2; unclear D gene. The CDR3 is 14 amino acids. Trimming took 0 bases from V and 4 from J, leaving 9 bases between them. The germline gives CDR1 GTSNPN, CDR2 SVGIG (reference sequence). The CDR3 reads CAWSVLRGTGELFF. The CDR3 DNA follows: TGTGCCTGGAGTGTGTTGAGAGGCACCGGGGAGCTGTTTTTT.

This clone was detected only a few times. The V call is TRBV2, the J call TRBJ2-7, with 7 bases lining up with TRBD2. V lost 7 bases to trimming and J lost 6 bases; unmatched junction nucleotides: 15. Per the germline V gene, CDR1 is SNHLY and CDR2 is FYNNEI. The CDR3 is made up of 15 amino acids. CDR3 residues: CASKPMGTIESEQYF. The CDR3 DNA follows: TGTGCCAGCAAACCCATGGGGACTATTGAGTCCGAGCAGTACTTC.

This rearrangement joins TRBV4-2 to TRBJ1-1; tentative D call: TRBD1 (5 bases). Germline lookup yields CDR1 LGHNA and CDR2 YNFKEQ. Trimming left V 0 bases short and J 1 base short, with 15 bases between. CDR3 length equals 17 residues. CDR3 protein: CASSQEGTGLGNTEAFF. The CDR3 DNA is TGTGCCAGCAGCCAAGAGGGAACAGGTCTCGGGAACACTGAAGCTTTCTTT.

The V call is TRBV12-3 or TRBV12-4, the J call TRBJ1-2; D is ambiguous. This CDR3 contains 11 residues. With 4 bases removed from V and 5 bases from J, the gap between germline ends came to 5 bases. The CDR3 is CASSSGYGYTF. Written as DNA, the CDR3 is TGTGCCAGCAGTTCCGGGTATGGCTACACCTTC.

The gene calls are TRBV6-5 and TRBJ2-5, with 8 bases aligning to TRBD2. V was clipped by 6 bases and J by 2 bases; unmatched bases: 5. This CDR3 spans 14 amino acids. Germline-derived CDR1 and CDR2 are MNHEY and SVGAGI. CDR3 DNA: TGTGCCAGCAGAGCCGGACTAGCACAAGAGACCCAGTACTTC. It codes for CASRAGLAQETQYF.

The chain recombines TRBV25-1 with TRBJ1-6; TRBD1 aligns across 9 bases. The CDR3 contains 17 residues. Germline V gene data show CDR1 as MGHDK and CDR2 as SYGVNS. V gave up 2 bases and J gave up 7 bases; unmatched junction bases: 9. CDR3 region: CASSERQGVVGNSPLHF. CDR3 in DNA: TGTGCCAGCAGTGAACGACAGGGGGTTGTTGGAAATTCACCCCTCCACTTT.

The chain is built from TRBV7-2 and TRBJ2-1; 7 bases match TRBD1. Germline CDR1 reads SGHTA; CDR2 reads FQGNSA. The trim removed 2 bases at V and 3 bases at J, leaving 4 bases unmatched. This CDR3 is built from 15 residues. The DNA for the CDR3 is TGTGCCAGCAGCTTACAGGGACAGCGCTACAATGAGCAGTTCTTC. Amino acids: CASSLQGQRYNEQFF.

This clone appeared many times. The V call is TRBV7-8, the J call TRBJ1-5; D is ambiguous. Germline V gene sequence: CDR1 SGHVS, CDR2 FQNEAQ. Trimming removed 0 bases at V and 6 bases at J, with 15 bases between. This CDR3 region has 16 residues. As DNA, the CDR3 is TGTGCCAGCAGCTTAGCCCCCGGGGTCCGGTTTCAGCCCCAGCATTTT. This codes for CASSLAPGVRFQPQHF.

The V and J genes are TRBV18 and TRBJ1-5; maybe TRBD1 (6 bases). Trimming cost V 4 bases and J 0 bases, with 7 bases left between them. The CDR3 runs to 14 residues. Germline-derived CDR1 and CDR2 are KGHSH and LQKENI. CDR3 protein: CASSQQGSNQPQHF. The CDR3 coding sequence is TGTGCCAGCTCACAACAGGGTAGCAATCAGCCCCAGCATTTT.

The chain has TRBV6-5 and TRBJ1-1; D remains ambiguous. Trimming stripped 2 bases from V and 1 base from J, with 8 bases between. The germline V gene encodes CDR1 MNHEY and CDR2 SVGAGI. The CDR3 is made up of 14 amino acids. The CDR3 protein is CASSYGGGNTEAFF. The DNA of the CDR3 is TGTGCCAGCAGTTACGGTGGAGGGAACACTGAAGCTTTCTTT.

This clone was observed a handful of times. V usage is TRBV19 and J usage is TRBJ1-1, with TRBD1 matching 9 bases. CDR1 and CDR2 from the germline V gene are LNHDA and SQIVND (reference sequence). The length of the CDR3 is 16 residues. Trimming cost V 1 base and J 3 bases; bases outside gene matches: 6. The CDR3 bases are TGTGCCAGTAGTATAGGAGACAGGGGGTGGTACACTGAAGCTTTCTTT. Translation: CASSIGDRGWYTEAFF.